This T cell receptor (beta chain) appears in the sequencing data of a study of blood T cell repertoires in COVID-19. Overall study context: COVID-19 samples collected from the United States, Italy and Spain covered acute and convalescent phases. T cells, B-cell-depleted T cells, or PBMCs supplied cDNA or gDNA.

Per the authors' pipeline: Amplified reference gene primers provided the basis for estimating nucleated cell counts. Measured with immunoSEQ multiplex PCR; TCRdb has only the in-frame clones, and not every one. V and J calls and clone size follow that table, whereas D and trimming were derived from the DNA. The sample lists about 240,000 clones, more than 75% occurring once. This receptor was identified in a woman between 65 and 79 years old with active or convalescent COVID-19. The sequencing input was peripheral blood.

CDR3 nucleotide sequence: TGTGCCAGCGGCCGGGAGCTGAACACTGAAGCTTTCTTT. The encoded protein is CASGRELNTEAFF. The chain is built from TRBV9 and TRBJ1-1; D gene unclear. Germline values: CDR1 SGDLS, CDR2 YYNGEE. V was clipped by 7 bases and J by 0 bases, with 10 bases between them. This CDR3 region has 13 residues.